This T cell receptor (beta chain) was found in a study of regulatory T cells in long-lasting Graves disease. Through Arm-PCR of CDR3 regions and iRepertoire HTBI primers, TCR beta libraries were built. In the authors' workflow: Across all samples, roughly 60 TRBV segments and roughly 14 TRBJ segments were identified. TCRdb ran MiXCR on the multiplex PCR reads and lists one entry per CDR3 protein. For this entry, the V and J calls and clone size follow TCRdb and not the study's own pipeline. The sample lists some 330,000 distinct CDR3 sequences; about 12% were seen once. The time point is: newly diagnosed GD, antithyroid drugs for less than 3 months. PBMC-derived RNA was used for the TCR library. Ten or more counts support this clonotype. This CDR3 contains 13 residues. Germline V gene data show CDR1 as SGHTA and CDR2 as FQGTGA. The same specimen was also included in a second study, on T cells in Graves' hyperthyroidism and ophthalmopathy. From that second work: Graves' hyperthyroidism showing no ophthalmopathy progression within 18 months was considered stable.

This specimen consisted of peripheral blood mononuclear cells (PBMCs), obtained at new diagnosis, from a patient treated with antithyroid drugs. The rearrangement uses TRBV7-3 and TRBJ2-1, with 9 bases that match TRBD1. The clonotype originates from a woman between 18 and 30 years old with Graves disease. The CDR3 DNA is TGTGCGAGCGGTACTAGACAGGGGGATGAGCAGTTCTTC. Protein product: CASGTRQGDEQFF.